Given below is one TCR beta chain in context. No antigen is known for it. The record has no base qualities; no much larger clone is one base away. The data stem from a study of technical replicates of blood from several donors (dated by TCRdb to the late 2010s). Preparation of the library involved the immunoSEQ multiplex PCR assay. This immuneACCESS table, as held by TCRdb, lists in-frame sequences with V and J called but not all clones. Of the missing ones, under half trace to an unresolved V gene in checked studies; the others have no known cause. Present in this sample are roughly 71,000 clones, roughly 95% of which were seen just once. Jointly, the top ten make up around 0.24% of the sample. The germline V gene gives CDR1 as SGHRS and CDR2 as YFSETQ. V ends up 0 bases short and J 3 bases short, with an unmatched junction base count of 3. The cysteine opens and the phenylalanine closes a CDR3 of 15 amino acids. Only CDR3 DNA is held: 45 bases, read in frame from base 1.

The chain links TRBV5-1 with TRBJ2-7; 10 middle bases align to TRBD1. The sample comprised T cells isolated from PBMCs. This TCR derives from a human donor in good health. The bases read TGCGCCAGCAGCTTGGGCGGGACAGGGGACTACGAGCAGTACTTC. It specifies CASSLGGTGDYEQYF. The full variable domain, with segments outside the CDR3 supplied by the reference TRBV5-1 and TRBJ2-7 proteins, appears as KAGVTQTPRYLIKTRGQQVTLSCSPISGHRSVSWYQQTPGQGLQFLFEYFSETQRNKGNFPGRFSGRQFSNSRSEMNVSTLELGDSALYLCASSLGGTGDYEQYFGPGTRLTVT.